This T cell receptor beta chain was captured by sequencing in a study of monozygotic twins with cystic fibrosis. Study outcomes and limitations: Monozygotic CF twins shared more identical nucleotide clonotypes than unrelated patients. The repertoire was suggested to be naive-dominated, clonality median approximately 0.009.

Germline lookup yields CDR1 LNHDA and CDR2 SQIVND (reference sequence). The CDR3 has 15 amino acids. The V and J ends lost 4 bases and 4 bases respectively, with 17 bases between them. Repertoires were generated with immunoSEQ multiplex PCR, while TCRdb's copy carries only in-frame clones and drops some. The sample records 34,000 or so clones, roughly 90% being singletons. In regard to this clone: Its antigen is unknown.

Sequenced: blood. The gene calls are TRBV19 and TRBJ2-7; D is possibly TRBD1 or TRBD2 (6 bases each). This clonotype was sampled from a girl aged 2 to 9 with cystic fibrosis. This chain's CDR3 is CASSTSDRRAYEQYF. In DNA, the CDR3 is TGTGCCAGTAGTACTAGCGACAGGCGGGCTTACGAGCAGTACTTC.